A selection of T cell receptor beta chains follows, all from one sample in a study of shared clonotypes between healthy human individuals. The table came from immunoSEQ multiplex PCR; TCRdb's copy has only in-frame clones and leaves some out. In the table there are a few hundred thousand clones, around 74% of which are singletons. The sequencing sample was made of memory CD4+ T cells sorted from blood. These receptors all come from a man aged 30-40 years in good health. The CDR3 runs from the conserved cysteine through the conserved F or W. The D gene is left open where the match is weak. Size values are once, few and many counts, or a class for expanded clones, and some rows have none.

NA	TRBJ2-5	TRBV7-9	NA	CASRRSASSETQYF	TGTGCCAGCAGGAGATCGGCTAGCTCAGAGACCCAGTACTTC
TRBD1	TRBJ2-1	TRBV6-5	NA	CASSSRDRGDNEQFF	TGTGCCAGCAGTTCCCGGGACAGAGGAGACAATGAGCAGTTCTTC
NA	TRBJ2-1	TRBV7-3	NA	CASSEGRHNEQFF	TGTGCCAGCAGCGAAGGACGGCACAATGAGCAGTTCTTC
NA	TRBJ1-1	TRBV5-1	few	CASSLAHQGEGEAFF	TGCGCCAGCAGCTTGGCTCATCAGGGAGAAGGTGAAGCTTTCTTT
NA	TRBJ2-7	TRBV18	NA	CASSPPRLASYEQYF	TGTGCCAGCTCACCACCTCGACTGGCTTCCTACGAGCAGTACTTC
NA	TRBJ1-4	TRBV2	NA	CASRRDPNEKLFF	TGTGCCAGCAGACGGGACCCTAATGAAAAACTGTTTTTT
NA	TRBJ2-5	TRBV7-7	NA	CASSFSARETQYF	TGTGCCAGCAGCTTTTCTGCGCGAGAGACCCAGTACTTC
NA	TRBJ2-6	TRBV7-9	once	CASSFGPGANVLTF	TGTGCCAGCAGCTTTGGGCCAGGGGCCAACGTCCTGACTTTC
NA	TRBJ2-3	TRBV9	NA	CASSVITASTDTQYF	TGTGCCAGCAGCGTAATAACCGCTAGCACAGATACGCAGTATTTT
TRBD1	TRBJ1-1	TRBV19	NA	CATTRQGNTEAFF	TGTGCCACCACCAGACAGGGGAACACTGAAGCTTTCTTT
NA	TRBJ2-3	TRBV30	NA	CAWEVGGADTQYF	TGTGCCTGGGAGGTGGGGGGTGCAGATACGCAGTATTTT
NA	TRBJ2-1	TRBV28	few	CASSLRGNEQFF	TGTGCCAGCAGTTTAAGGGGGAATGAGCAGTTCTTC
NA	TRBJ1-2	TRBV28	NA	CASSWGGAGPYGYTF	TGTGCCAGCAGCTGGGGAGGGGCAGGCCCCTATGGCTACACCTTC
NA	TRBJ1-2	TRBV5-1	few	CASSNLQGLVHGYTF	TGCGCCAGCAGCAACTTACAGGGATTGGTCCATGGCTACACCTTC
NA	TRBJ2-5	TRBV5-1	NA	CASSLDRFETQYF	TGCGCCAGCAGCTTGGACCGATTTGAGACCCAGTACTTC
NA	TRBJ1-3	TRBV6-1	few	CASNPTVSGNTIYF	TGTGCCAGCAATCCGACGGTCTCTGGAAACACCATATATTTT
NA	TRBJ2-7	TRBV9	NA	CASSFPPPETNYEQYF	TGTGCCAGCAGCTTCCCCCCTCCCGAGACGAACTACGAGCAGTACTTC
TRBD1	TRBJ1-2	TRBV7-9	NA	CASSPASTGGDYTF	TGTGCCAGCAGCCCAGCCTCGACAGGGGGGGACTACACCTTC
TRBD2	TRBJ2-3	TRBV30	NA	CAWSGRTSGASPSTDTQYF	TGTGCCTGGAGTGGCAGGACTAGCGGGGCGAGTCCTAGCACAGATACGCAGTATTTT
NA	TRBJ1-1	TRBV30	NA	CAWSGGSQAFF	TGTGCCTGGAGTGGAGGTTCACAGGCTTTCTTT
NA	TRBJ1-5	TRBV19	NA	CASRAGYGSQPQHF	TGTGCCAGTAGGGCAGGGTATGGTTCTCAGCCCCAGCATTTT
NA	TRBJ2-5	TRBV5-6	NA	CASSLLLAPQETQYF	TGTGCCAGCAGCTTGTTGCTAGCCCCTCAAGAGACCCAGTACTTC
TRBD1	TRBJ2-1	TRBV5-6	once	CASSSGQVQFF	TGTGCCAGCAGCTCAGGACAGGTGCAGTTCTTC
TRBD1	TRBJ2-2	TRBV29-1	NA	CSVVDREAGELFF	TGCAGCGTTGTGGACAGGGAGGCGGGGGAGCTGTTTTTT
TRBD2	TRBJ2-3	TRBV6-6	NA	CASSISGRGTDTQYF	TGTGCCAGCAGTATTAGCGGGAGGGGGACAGATACGCAGTATTTT
TRBD1	TRBJ1-2	TRBV5-8	once	CASSLAGTGNYGYTF	TGTGCCAGCAGCTTGGCAGGGACAGGGAACTATGGCTACACCTTC
TRBD1	TRBJ2-2	TRBV7-2	NA	CASSRDRANTGELFF	TGTGCCAGCAGCCGGGACAGGGCGAACACCGGGGAGCTGTTTTTT
NA	TRBJ2-6	TRBV11-2	NA	CARSKLGANVLTF	TGTGCCAGATCGAAGTTGGGGGCCAACGTCCTGACTTTC
NA	TRBJ2-3	TRBV7-8	few	CASSLPIFASTDTQYF	TGTGCCAGCAGCCTCCCAATCTTTGCTAGCACAGATACGCAGTATTTT
NA	TRBJ1-4	TRBV5-1	NA	CASSLTGPATNEKLFF	TGCGCCAGCAGCTTAACAGGCCCTGCAACTAATGAAAAACTGTTTTTT
TRBD2	TRBJ2-4	TRBV15	NA	CATSRSLSGRKAKNIQYF	TGTGCCACCAGCAGAAGTCTTAGCGGGAGGAAGGCCAAAAACATTCAGTACTTC
NA	TRBJ2-5	TRBV2	NA	CASRGFYGQETQYF	TGTGCCAGCCGCGGGTTCTACGGCCAAGAGACCCAGTACTTC
NA	TRBJ1-2	TRBV11-2	many	CASSLGRGGQLSYGYTF	TGTGCCAGCAGCTTAGGGAGGGGAGGACAGCTTTCCTATGGCTACACCTTC
NA	TRBJ2-5	TRBV7-9	NA	CASSLDDRTQYF	TGTGCCAGCAGCTTAGACGATCGAACCCAGTACTTC
NA	TRBJ2-7	TRBV21-1	NA	CASVISLGDEQYF	TGTGCCAGCGTCATTTCCCTCGGAGACGAGCAGTACTTC
TRBD2	TRBJ2-7	TRBV6-1	NA	CASSSQGLRGYEQYF	TGTGCCAGCAGTTCCCAGGGACTACGGGGTTACGAGCAGTACTTC
TRBD2	TRBJ2-5	TRBV7-9	NA	CASSFGLAGSETQYF	TGTGCCAGCAGCTTTGGACTAGCGGGCAGCGAGACCCAGTACTTC
NA	TRBJ2-7	TRBV11-2	NA	CASSLVGGFSREQYF	TGTGCCAGCAGCTTAGTTGGAGGGTTTTCGCGGGAGCAGTACTTC
NA	TRBJ1-5	TRBV4-3	NA	CASSQAIGSNQPQHF	TGCGCCAGCAGCCAAGCGATCGGTAGCAATCAGCCCCAGCATTTT
NA	TRBJ2-5	TRBV2	NA	CASNLHRYQETQYF	TGTGCCAGCAACCTCCACCGGTACCAAGAGACCCAGTACTTC